Given below is one T cell receptor beta chain in context. Its antigen is as yet unknown. Germline V gene data show CDR1 as SNHLY and CDR2 as FYNNEI. This CDR3 spans 15 amino acids. The V and J ends lost 6 bases and 3 bases, in that order; junction bases with no gene match: 8. The PCR used 60 Vbeta and 13 Jbeta primers. Per the study methods: In a later analysis, 60 million to 90 million unique TCR beta chains included roughly 11 million shared by two or more donors. TCRdb's table, derived via immunoSEQ multiplex PCR, lists solely in-frame clones and lacks some. V, J and clone size are taken as reported in that table, and D and trimming were inferred from the DNA itself. The data contain around 110,000 clones, 55% to 75% of them seen just once; the ten biggest clones take up less than 9.5%. This entry comes from a study of cytomegalovirus exposure and HLA in healthy donors. Study results and caveats: CMV serostatus alone was available as immune exposure information. The study assumed roughly uniform donor sequencing depth for presence/absence analyses. It was confirmed in vitro that a few of the CMV-associated chains were specific for CMV antigens.

The chain combines TRBV2 with TRBJ1-2; 9 bases match TRBD1. This clonotype originated in a woman in her forties in good health and CMV-seropositive. The sample taken for sequencing was PBMCs. CDR3 residues: CASRDPGQGDYGYTF. In DNA, the CDR3 is TGTGCCAGCAGAGACCCGGGACAGGGTGACTATGGCTACACCTTC.